The 15 T cell receptor beta chains given below trace back to one sample, sequenced in a study of monozygotic twins with inflammatory bowel disease. TCRdb re-called the 5' RACE reads; one entry per CDR3 protein, DNA not given. The sample has approximately 300,000 distinct CDR3 sequences. The sample taken for sequencing was blood. The receptors were sampled from a human donor with ulcerative colitis or Crohn's disease, or a healthy co-twin of an affected twin (not recorded which).

The chain employs TRBV29-1 and TRBJ2-7; the TCRdb call, TRBD1, lacks DNA for checking. Per germline, CDR1 SQVTM and CDR2 ANQGSEA. This CDR3 spans 15 amino acids. The CDR3 reads CSVVGTPSSDLEQYF.

This chain uses TRBV5-1 with TRBJ1-2. Germline CDR1 reads SGHRS; CDR2 reads YFSETQ. The CDR3 runs 14 residues. CDR3 amino acids: CASSFADGNYGYTF.

The chain couples TRBV14 to TRBJ1-2; checking the TCRdb D call of TRBD1 is not possible without DNA. The germline V gene has CDR1 SGHDN and CDR2 FVKESK. The length of the CDR3 is 15 residues. CDR3 protein: CASSRRTGGNYGYTF.

The J gene is TRBJ2-1, the V gene TRBV24-1. CDR3 length: 16 amino acids. Germline V gene data show CDR1 as KGHDR and CDR2 as SFDVKD. The CDR3 is CATSDTSGRAYNEQFF.

The chain couples TRBV11-2 to TRBJ1-6. In germline, CDR1 is SGHAT, CDR2 FQNNGV. The CDR3 extends over 12 amino acids. The CDR3 sequence: CASSRTDSPLHF.

This rearrangement joins TRBV6-5 to TRBJ2-5; with no DNA, the TCRdb D assignment of TRBD1 cannot be verified. The CDR3 is 15 residues long. Germline lookup yields CDR1 MNHEY and CDR2 SVGAGI. This chain's CDR3 is CASSYSGQGEETQYF.

The rearrangement links TRBV10-3 to TRBJ1-2; without DNA, the TCRdb call of TRBD1 cannot be checked. Germline V gene sequence: CDR1 ENHRY, CDR2 SYGVKD. The CDR3 is 13 residues long. The CDR3 sequence: CATESQGARGYTF.

The chain carries TRBV30 and TRBJ1-5. The CDR3 extends over 14 amino acids. Germline V gene sequence: CDR1 GTSNPN, CDR2 SVGIG (reference sequence). The CDR3 region is CAWSVQGSNQPQHF.

V usage is TRBV15 and J usage is TRBJ2-5; TCRdb indicates TRBD2, and absent DNA this call remains unverified. This CDR3 contains 15 residues. CDR1 and CDR2 (germline): LNHNV, YYDKDF (reference sequence). The CDR3 loop is CATSRDQREFETQYF.

This chain uses TRBV24-1 with TRBJ2-1. Germline loops: CDR1 KGHDR, CDR2 SFDVKD. This CDR3 is 11 amino acids long. CDR3 residues: CATSDFVEQFF.

The chain links TRBV20-1 to TRBJ1-5; no DNA is available, so the TRBD1 call from TCRdb remains unchecked. Germline CDR1 and CDR2: DFQATT and SNEGSKA (reference sequence). This CDR3 region has 14 residues. This CDR3 reads CSARDRSRDQPQHF.

The chain is built from TRBV2 and TRBJ1-5; with no DNA, the TCRdb D assignment of TRBD1 cannot be verified. This CDR3 region has 15 residues. CDR1 and CDR2 (germline): SNHLY, FYNNEI. The chain's CDR3 is CASNPRQGYNQPQHF. The full variable domain, completed using reference TRBV2 and TRBJ1-5, is EPEVTQTPSHQVTQMGQEVILRCVPISNHLYFYWYRQILGQKVEFLVSFYNNEISEKSEIFDDQFSVERPDGSNFTLKIRSTKLEDSAMYFCASNPRQGYNQPQHFGDGTRLSIL.

This chain connects TRBV30 to TRBJ2-5; TCRdb's D call of TRBD1 is untestable without DNA. This CDR3 has 16 residues. Per the germline V gene, CDR1 is GTSNPN and CDR2 is SVGIG (reference sequence). This chain's CDR3 is CAWSMGQLGGRETQYF.

The CDR3: CASRLRGEGFYEQYF. V gene TRBV7-2 combines with J gene TRBJ2-7; TCRdb names TRBD1, which stays unverified in the absence of DNA. The CDR3 is 15 residues long. Germline-derived CDR1 and CDR2 are SGHTA and FQGNSA.

The rearrangement links TRBV14 to TRBJ2-3. Looked up from germline, CDR1 is SGHDN and CDR2 is FVKESK. This CDR3 comprises 14 residues. The CDR3 loop is CASSQMQSTDTQYF.